The 12 T cell receptor beta chains below come from one sample, sequenced in a study of tumor-infiltrating lymphocytes in primary liver carcinoma. A constant-region primer served to make TCR beta cDNA from around 540 ng total RNA. Modified slightly, ARM-PCR produced TCR beta libraries over three nested multiplex PCR rounds. Running 9 to 11 cycles apiece, the first two PCR rounds relied on TRBV1-TRBV30 forward primers together with a C-beta reverse primer. Each CDR3 protein gets one entry after TCRdb re-called the multiplex PCR reads with MiXCR. The sample has about 310,000 distinct CDR3 sequences; 50% to 60% are singletons. In addition to blood RNA drawn from unsorted whole blood, germline DNA was extracted. The material sequenced was peripheral blood. All receptors derive from a young woman with primary liver carcinoma and hepatitis B virus infection.

About this clonotype: A much larger clonotype is one base distant, so this may be a read error. The V call is TRBV4-2, the J call TRBJ2-2; possibly TRBD2 for D (6 bases). Germline V gene sequence: CDR1 LGHNA, CDR2 YNFKEQ. CDR3 length equals 16 residues. With 4 bases removed from V and 1 base from J, the gap between germline ends came to 13 bases. This CDR3 is CASSRRGTLNTGELFF. For the CDR3, the DNA is TGTGCCAGCAGCCGCCGGGGGACTCTGAACACCGGGGAGCTGTTTTTT.

Note on this clonotype: With a much larger clone just one base away, this may be a read error. The chain has TRBV29-1 and TRBJ2-7; no reliable D call. Per germline, CDR1 SQVTM and CDR2 ANQGSEA. Trimming cost V 6 bases and J 6 bases, with 21 bases left between them. This CDR3 has 14 residues. The CDR3 is CSVRPYPERSEQYF. As DNA, the CDR3 is TGCAGCGTCCGTCCCTACCCCGAGAGGTCCGAGCAGTACTTC.

In the case of this clonotype: A much larger clone lies a single base off, so this may be a read error. The J gene is TRBJ2-3, the V gene TRBV12-3 or TRBV12-4, with D uncertain. The CDR3 is made up of 12 amino acids. The CDR3: CASSSFTNTQYF. In DNA form, the CDR3 reads TGTGCCAGCAGTTCGTTCACAAATACGCAGTATTTT.

In this sample, this clonotype turned up once. The chain employs TRBV4-3 and TRBJ2-3, with 8 bases that match TRBD2. The CDR3 spans 16 residues. Germline V CDR1 and CDR2: LGHNA, YSLEER. Trimming took 1 base from V and 12 from J; bases not matched to a gene: 15. The CDR3 DNA reads as TGCGCCAGCAGCCAAGGGCCAGCGGGAGTTATAGACGCACAGTATTTT. As protein: CASSQGPAGVIDAQYF.

This chain connects TRBV11-2 to TRBJ2-2; possibly TRBD1 for D (6 bases). The CDR3 consists of 17 residues. The V and J ends lost 4 bases and 4 bases respectively, with 19 bases between them. CDR1 is SGHAT and CDR2 is FQNNGV in the germline V gene. DNA of the CDR3: TGTGCCAGCAGCTACCTCTACGGACAGCAGGGCACCGGGGAGCTGTTTTTT. Its translation: CASSYLYGQQGTGELFF.

A remark on this clonotype: No conserved phenylalanine or tryptophan is present at the end of the CDR3, so a read error is the likely explanation. V usage is TRBV14 and J usage is TRBJ2-7; D is unresolved. This CDR3 region has 12 residues. The germline V gene has CDR1 SGHDN and CDR2 FVKESK. The V and J ends lost 4 bases and 10 bases respectively, with 14 bases between them. CDR3 bases: TGTGCCAGCAGCCTCATGGGTTGGGGTCAGTACCTC. Its protein is CASSLMGWGQYL.

This clonotype was seen at least ten times. The chain is built from TRBV29-1 and TRBJ2-1; D may be TRBD2 (5 bases). Trimming stripped 3 bases from V and 7 bases from J, with 16 bases between. Germline V lookup: CDR1 SQVTM, CDR2 ANQGSEA. CDR3 length: 14 residues. This chain's CDR3 is CSVEGWGVANEQFF. The CDR3 DNA follows: TGCAGCGTTGAGGGGTGGGGAGTGGCGAATGAGCAGTTCTTC.

With regard to this clonotype: Germline is not matched at one junction end, which may reflect a read error. The chain has TRBV4-1 and TRBJ1-1; 7 bases fit TRBD1. The CDR3 is 17 amino acids. Germline V gene sequence: CDR1 MGHRA, CDR2 YSYEKL. CDR3 sequence: CASSYMRSDRENTEAFF. DNA for the CDR3: TGCGCCAGCAGCTACATGCGCAGCGACAGGGAGAACACCGAAGCTTTCTTT.

This clonotype came up a few times. The V gene is TRBV5-1, the J gene TRBJ1-5; maybe TRBD1 (6 bases). Looked up from germline, CDR1 is SGHRS and CDR2 is YFSETQ. The CDR3 loop spans 15 amino acids. With 4 bases removed from V and 5 bases from J, the gap between germline ends came to 16 bases. CDR3 residues: CASSPGTGPYQPQHF. The CDR3 region has the DNA TGCGCCAGCAGCCCTGGAACAGGGCCCTATCAGCCCCAGCATTTT.

Concerning this clonotype: In this CDR3 the conserved last residue, phenylalanine or tryptophan, is missing, so a read error is likely. V usage is TRBV4-2 and J usage is TRBJ2-7; D uncertain. Germline V gives CDR1 LGHNA, CDR2 YNFKEQ. The length of the CDR3 is 12 residues. CDR3 region: CASSQGTYGQYL. The CDR3 region has the DNA TGTGCCAGCAGCCAAGGAACTTACGGGCAGTACTTA.

V and J are TRBV6-5 and TRBJ1-1; D is perhaps TRBD1 (5 bases). Per germline, CDR1 MNHEY and CDR2 SVGAGI. CDR3 size: 15 residues. Trimming left V 4 bases short and J 5 bases short, with 17 bases between. CDR3 protein: CASSLVSGRGTEAFF. As DNA, the CDR3 is TGTGCCAGCAGTTTGGTTTCAGGGCGAGGAACTGAAGCTTTCTTT.

Remarks on this clonotype: A much larger clone differs from this one at a single base, so this may be a read error. This chain joins TRBV6-1 and TRBJ1-2; no clear D. This CDR3 spans 13 amino acids. Per the germline V gene, CDR1 is MNHNS and CDR2 is SASEGT. CDR3 coding DNA: TGTGACAGCAGTCCGGGGAGGTACTATGGCTACACCTTC. Residues: CDSSPGRYYGYTF.